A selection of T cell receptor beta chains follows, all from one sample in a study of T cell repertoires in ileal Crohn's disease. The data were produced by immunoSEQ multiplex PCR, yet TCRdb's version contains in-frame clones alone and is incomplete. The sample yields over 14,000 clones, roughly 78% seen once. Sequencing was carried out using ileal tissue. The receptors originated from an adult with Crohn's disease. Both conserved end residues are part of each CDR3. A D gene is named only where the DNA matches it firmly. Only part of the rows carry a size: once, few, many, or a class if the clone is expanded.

DNA: TGTGCCAGCAGCCTCACAGGGTCTCAGCCCCAGCATTTT
CDR3: CASSLTGSQPQHF
length: 13
D: .
J: TRBJ1-5
V: TRBV7-2
size: once

DNA: TGCGCCAGCAGCCCCACCGCGGGGGGCCTCTACAATGAGCAGTTCTTC
CDR3: CASSPTAGGLYNEQFF
length: 16
D: TRBD2
J: TRBJ2-1
V: TRBV5-1
size: few

DNA: TGTGCCAGCAGTGACTCGAGCGGGGGGGCAGATACGCAGTATTTT
CDR3: CASSDSSGGADTQYF
length: 15
D: TRBD2
J: TRBJ2-3
V: TRBV6-4
size: .

DNA: TGCGCCAGCAGCTTGGACAGGACAGATGGCTACACCTTC
CDR3: CASSLDRTDGYTF
length: 13
D: .
J: TRBJ1-2
V: TRBV5-1
size: .

DNA: TGTGCCAGCCGGGGACAGTCCTCCTATGGCTACACCTTC
CDR3: CASRGQSSYGYTF
length: 13
D: TRBD1
J: TRBJ1-2
V: TRBV18
size: .

DNA: TGCGCCAGCGGGACTAGCGGGAACACAGATACGCAGTATTTT
CDR3: CASGTSGNTDTQYF
length: 14
D: TRBD2
J: TRBJ2-3
V: TRBV5-1
size: .

DNA: TGTGCCAGCAGCACAGGGGGCATCGGCGGGGAGCTGTTTTTT
CDR3: CASSTGGIGGELFF
length: 14
D: TRBD1
J: TRBJ2-2
V: TRBV28
size: few

DNA: TGTGCCAGCAGCTTAGCATCCTCCCGTGCAGGGTACGAGACCCAGTACTTC
CDR3: CASSLASSRAGYETQYF
length: 17
D: .
J: TRBJ2-5
V: TRBV7-2
size: .

DNA: TGTGCCAGCAGCTTAGCGGGGGGGGGCTCCTACGAGCAGTACTTC
CDR3: CASSLAGGGSYEQYF
length: 15
D: TRBD2
J: TRBJ2-7
V: TRBV7-9
size: .

DNA: TGCGCCAGCAGCCTATCGGGACAGGGGGACTACGAGCAGTACTTC
CDR3: CASSLSGQGDYEQYF
length: 15
D: TRBD1
J: TRBJ2-7
V: TRBV4-1
size: few

DNA: TGTGCCAGTAGGACACAGGGGGTAATAGGGCTCTATGGCTACACCTTC
CDR3: CASRTQGVIGLYGYTF
length: 16
D: TRBD1
J: TRBJ1-2
V: TRBV19
size: .

DNA: TGTGCCAGCGGGACTTACTACGAGCAGTACTTC
CDR3: CASGTYYEQYF
length: 11
D: .
J: TRBJ2-7
V: TRBV11-2
size: .

DNA: TGTGCCAGCAGCTTAGGGGGACGGGGGGGACAGAAAAATTCACCCCTCCACTTT
CDR3: CASSLGGRGGQKNSPLHF
length: 18
D: TRBD1
J: TRBJ1-6
V: TRBV7-8
size: .

DNA: TGTGCCAGCTCACAAAAACAGGGTCAGCCCCAGCATTTT
CDR3: CASSQKQGQPQHF
length: 13
D: .
J: TRBJ1-5
V: TRBV18
size: .

DNA: TGCGCCAGCAGCTTGTTCGGGACAGGGGATGGCTACACCTTC
CDR3: CASSLFGTGDGYTF
length: 14
D: TRBD1
J: TRBJ1-2
V: TRBV5-1
size: .

DNA: TGTGCCAGCACCACCCTAGGTGGGGGGGTCTACAATGAGCAGTTCTTC
CDR3: CASTTLGGGVYNEQFF
length: 16
D: TRBD2
J: TRBJ2-1
V: TRBV27
size: .

DNA: TGTGCCAGCAGTGACAGGGGGCGCGTTGGATTC
CDR3: CASSDRGRVGF
length: 11
D: TRBD1
J: TRBJ2-7
V: TRBV6-1
size: few

DNA: TGTGCCAGCAGACAGGAATGGCAGGCAGGGAATGAGCAGTACTTC
CDR3: CASRQEWQAGNEQYF
length: 15
D: .
J: TRBJ2-7
V: TRBV27
size: .

DNA: TGTGCCAGCAGTTACTCCGGGACAGGGGCCGTCGAGCAGTACTTC
CDR3: CASSYSGTGAVEQYF
length: 15
D: TRBD1
J: TRBJ2-7
V: TRBV6-6
size: .

DNA: TGCAGCGTGGACAGGGGACTTCGAACTGAAGCTTTCTTT
CDR3: CSVDRGLRTEAFF
length: 13
D: TRBD1
J: TRBJ1-1
V: TRBV29-1
size: .

DNA: TGTGCCAGCAGCTTAGGGGGAACAGGGGGCGGTTACACCTTC
CDR3: CASSLGGTGGGYTF
length: 14
D: TRBD1
J: TRBJ1-2
V: TRBV7-8
size: .

DNA: TGCAGTGGGTGGGGGGGGAATGAGCAGTTCTTC
CDR3: CSGWGGNEQFF
length: 11
D: TRBD2
J: TRBJ2-1
V: TRBV20-1
size: .

DNA: TGCGCCAGCAGCGGAGGAAAGGGACAGGGATCGATGGTATACGAGCAGTACTTC
CDR3: CASSGGKGQGSMVYEQYF
length: 18
D: TRBD1
J: TRBJ2-7
V: TRBV5-1
size: .

DNA: TGTGCCAGCAGCTTAGGGGGGGACAGGAGCAGCTCCTACAATGAGCAGTTCTTC
CDR3: CASSLGGDRSSSYNEQFF
length: 18
D: TRBD1
J: TRBJ2-1
V: TRBV7-8
size: .

DNA: TGTGCCAGTAGTAGAGCGGCAGGTAATAGCAATCAGCCCCAGCATTTT
CDR3: CASSRAAGNSNQPQHF
length: 16
D: .
J: TRBJ1-5
V: TRBV19
size: .

DNA: TGTGCCAGCAGTGAAAGGGTGACAGGGGGCTACGAGCAGTACTTC
CDR3: CASSERVTGGYEQYF
length: 15
D: TRBD1
J: TRBJ2-7
V: TRBV6-1
size: once

DNA: TGTGCCAGCATTTCCAGCGGGGGAGGGGGAATTGGCTACACCTTC
CDR3: CASISSGGGGIGYTF
length: 15
D: .
J: TRBJ1-2
V: TRBV28
size: .

DNA: TGCGCCAGCAGCCATGGGCTTAGGGAGGTAAACACTGAAGCTTTCTTT
CDR3: CASSHGLREVNTEAFF
length: 16
D: .
J: TRBJ1-1
V: TRBV5-1
size: .

DNA: TGTGCCAGCAGCCTTGCTCAGGGGGCGAGAAACACCATATATTTT
CDR3: CASSLAQGARNTIYF
length: 15
D: TRBD1
J: TRBJ1-3
V: TRBV28
size: .

DNA: TGTGCCTGGAGTGAGGGGATTACTGAAGCTTTCTTT
CDR3: CAWSEGITEAFF
length: 12
D: .
J: TRBJ1-1
V: TRBV30
size: .

DNA: TGTGCCAGCAGTCCCCTTGGGGTAGGGGTCCTCTCTAACTATGGCTACACCTTC
CDR3: CASSPLGVGVLSNYGYTF
length: 18
D: .
J: TRBJ1-2
V: TRBV28
size: .

DNA: TGTGCCAGCTCACCTCACCCAGGGGAAGGCTACACCTTC
CDR3: CASSPHPGEGYTF
length: 13
D: .
J: TRBJ1-2
V: TRBV18
size: .

DNA: TGTGCCAGCAGCTTTAGCGGGTTTGGGGGGTCGGATCAGCCCCAGCATTTT
CDR3: CASSFSGFGGSDQPQHF
length: 17
D: .
J: TRBJ1-5
V: TRBV7-8
size: .

DNA: TGTGCCAGCAGTAAACAGGGTTATGGCTACACCTTC
CDR3: CASSKQGYGYTF
length: 12
D: .
J: TRBJ1-2
V: TRBV2
size: .

DNA: TGCGCCAGCAGCCAGGGACAGGGAGATTCACCCCTCCACTTT
CDR3: CASSQGQGDSPLHF
length: 14
D: TRBD1
J: TRBJ1-6
V: TRBV5-1
size: .

DNA: TGTTTCAATGGGGCGGAAGTGAGCTACGAGCAGTACTTC
CDR3: CFNGAEVSYEQYF
length: 13
D: .
J: TRBJ2-7
V: TRBV28
size: .

DNA: TGTGCCAGCAGAATAACAGGGGTTTCCTATAATTCACCCCTCCACTTT
CDR3: CASRITGVSYNSPLHF
length: 16
D: TRBD1
J: TRBJ1-6
V: TRBV27
size: few

DNA: TGCGCCAGCAGCACCAGGACTAGCGGGGATGATACGCAGTATTTT
CDR3: CASSTRTSGDDTQYF
length: 15
D: TRBD2
J: TRBJ2-3
V: TRBV5-1
size: few

DNA: TGTGCCAGCAGCTTCAGGGGGCTGAATGAGCAGTTCTTC
CDR3: CASSFRGLNEQFF
length: 13
D: TRBD1
J: TRBJ2-1
V: TRBV7-6
size: .

DNA: TGTGCCAGCAGCTTAGAGCGGTACGAGCAGTACTTC
CDR3: CASSLERYEQYF
length: 12
D: .
J: TRBJ2-7
V: TRBV11-2
size: .

DNA: TGTGCCAGCAGCTTGGGGGACAGAAGCACAGATACGCAGTATTTT
CDR3: CASSLGDRSTDTQYF
length: 15
D: TRBD1
J: TRBJ2-3
V: TRBV5-4
size: .

DNA: TGTGCCAGCAGCTTAAGCCCCCCTATATTGTCTAGCACAGATACGCAGTATTTT
CDR3: CASSLSPPILSSTDTQYF
length: 18
D: .
J: TRBJ2-3
V: TRBV7-3
size: .

DNA: TGTGCCAGCAGCCCCGCCGGGGGGCGGTCCGATGAGCAGTTCTTC
CDR3: CASSPAGGRSDEQFF
length: 15
D: .
J: TRBJ2-1
V: TRBV5-4
size: .

DNA: TGCGCCAGCAAACCCGATTGGACAGGGGGCTACGAGCAGTACTTC
CDR3: CASKPDWTGGYEQYF
length: 15
D: TRBD1
J: TRBJ2-7
V: TRBV5-1
size: .

DNA: TGTGCCAGCAGGATCGGGGGTCGCTATGGCTACACCTTC
CDR3: CASRIGGRYGYTF
length: 13
D: .
J: TRBJ1-2
V: TRBV5-4
size: .

DNA: TGTGCCAGCAGCGCCGGGACTAGTGGAGAGACCCAGTACTTC
CDR3: CASSAGTSGETQYF
length: 14
D: TRBD2
J: TRBJ2-5
V: TRBV11-2
size: medium-sized

DNA: TGTGCCAGCAGTGACGGGGGGGCCACAGATACGCAGTATTTT
CDR3: CASSDGGATDTQYF
length: 14
D: .
J: TRBJ2-3
V: TRBV6-4
size: .

DNA: TGTGCCAGCAGCCGCAGGGGGAGAGAGACCCAGTACTTC
CDR3: CASSRRGRETQYF
length: 13
D: TRBD1
J: TRBJ2-5
V: TRBV11-3
size: .

DNA: TGTGCCAGCTCTCAAGGACAGGGGGAAATCCTGTTCTTC
CDR3: CASSQGQGEILFF
length: 13
D: TRBD1
J: TRBJ2-1
V: TRBV18
size: .

DNA: TGTGCCAGCAGCCCCCCATCGGGGGAGCAGTTCTTC
CDR3: CASSPPSGEQFF
length: 12
D: .
J: TRBJ2-1
V: TRBV7-9
size: .

DNA: TGTGCCAGCAGCCTCAGGGGAGCGGGGGCGGCTACGCAGTATTTT
CDR3: CASSLRGAGAATQYF
length: 15
D: TRBD2
J: TRBJ2-3
V: TRBV11-2
size: .

DNA: TGTGCCAGCAGCTTAGGTCGGGATCGCGTGGAGACCCAGTACTTC
CDR3: CASSLGRDRVETQYF
length: 15
D: .
J: TRBJ2-5
V: TRBV11-2
size: .

DNA: TGTGCCAGCAGCTCAACCCCGGCGCTAGCGGGGGGGACGAGTTTCTTC
CDR3: CASSSTPALAGGTSFF
length: 16
D: TRBD2
J: TRBJ2-1
V: TRBV7-2
size: .

DNA: TGTGCCAGCTCACGAGCGATTCAAGAGACCCAGTACTTC
CDR3: CASSRAIQETQYF
length: 13
D: .
J: TRBJ2-5
V: TRBV18
size: .

DNA: TGTGCCAGCATTTCAGGACAGGGGGGTACAGATACGCAGTATTTT
CDR3: CASISGQGGTDTQYF
length: 15
D: TRBD1
J: TRBJ2-3
V: TRBV6-6
size: .

DNA: TGTGCCAGCAGCCACCGGGACAGGGGAGCCGGGGAGCTGTTTTTT
CDR3: CASSHRDRGAGELFF
length: 15
D: TRBD1
J: TRBJ2-2
V: TRBV7-8
size: few

DNA: TGCGCCAGCAGCGCAAAAGGACAGGGAGGAACCCGGAATTCACCCCTCCACTTT
CDR3: CASSAKGQGGTRNSPLHF
length: 18
D: TRBD1
J: TRBJ1-6
V: TRBV4-1
size: .